The entry below describes one TCR beta chain. The sample holds one count of this clone. This clone's antigen is unknown. It has no much larger one-base neighbor in the sample; base qualities were not kept. Based on the germline V gene, the CDR1 and CDR2 sequences are SGDLS and YYNGEE. The junction shows trimming of 3 bases on V and 4 bases on J, plus 16 bases between the germline ends. There are 15 amino acids in the CDR3, from cysteine to phenylalanine inclusive. The CDR3 DNA has 45 bases and is translated from base 1. The data were obtained in a study of OX40 agonist ivuxolimab in advanced cancers. Regarding the complete study: The costimulatory receptor OX40 (CD134) was targeted by ivuxolimab, a fully human IgG2 agonistic monoclonal antibody. Intravenous ivuxolimab was administered to patients every 2 weeks at six dose levels: 0.01, 0.1, 0.3, 1.5, 3 and 10 mg/kg. Of the approximately 54 dose-escalation patients, hepatocellular carcinoma was present in roughly 19, melanoma in approximately 15, renal cell carcinoma in 9 and head and neck cancer in 9. A male proportion of nearly 85% and a mean age of 60 years, ranging from about 23 to 90, were recorded for the dose-escalation cohort. Prior anti-PD-1, anti-PD-L1 or anti-CTLA-4 therapy was permitted, and checkpoint inhibitors had been received by around 39% of dose-escalation patients. Partial responses were achieved by three dose-escalation patients, of whom one had hepatocellular carcinoma and two had cutaneous melanoma. Peripheral TCRbeta sequencing aimed to test whether ivuxolimab altered TCR sequence diversity and caused clonal T-cell expansion. The paper describes the monotherapy dose-escalation part (N ≈ 52 patients) of the phase I trial of ivuxolimab.

Genomic DNA was isolated from the sorted cells so that the TCRbeta CDR3 region could be sequenced. The immunoSEQ Assay was used for sequencing of TCRbeta CDR3 regions. TCRdb provides this immuneACCESS table in a form limited to in-frame rearrangements. Some clones are lacking; in checked studies, under half of them reflect an unresolved V gene, and why the rest are absent is not known. The sample table contains approximately 44,000 clones; only one count was recorded for about 80% of them. The leading ten clones occupy about 10% of the sample. Patients with autoimmune disease history or receiving systemic immunosuppression were excluded from the trial. In every dose cohort, peripheral blood was drawn for TCR sequencing at baseline, cycle 4 day 1, and cycle 7 day 1. The samples were drawn from a first-in-human, open-label, multicenter phase I dose-escalation trial of ivuxolimab. Adults with locally advanced or metastatic melanoma, renal cell carcinoma, hepatocellular carcinoma or head and neck squamous cell carcinoma were enrolled in the trial. Before TCR sequencing, CD4+ T cells and CD8+ T cells were sorted from peripheral blood as separate populations.

Broad study findings and their caveats: Low levels of normalized T-cell clonal expansion were also shown by some nonresponding patients. The antigen specificity of the clonally expanded peripheral T cells was not determined. In partial responders in the 0.1-3.0 mg/kg groups, normalized peripheral clonal expansion was found to be among the lowest, especially among CD8+ T cells. At doses from 0.1 to 3.0 mg/kg, clonal expansion was seen in both CD4+ and CD8+ blood T cells between baseline and week 6. After ivuxolimab, more expanded clones were found on average in CD8+ T cells than in CD4+ T cells.

Sequenced material: CD4+ or CD8+ T cells sorted from blood, taken in a trial of the OX40 agonist ivuxolimab. The sequence joins TRBV9 to TRBJ2-5; perhaps TRBD2 is the D gene, with 6 bases matching. The TCR originated in an adult with an advanced solid tumor such as melanoma, head and neck, liver or kidney cancer. The CDR3 protein sequence reads: CASSEGNGGLETQYF. The sequenced DNA: TGTGCCAGCAGCGAAGGCAACGGGGGACTAGAGACCCAGTACTTC.